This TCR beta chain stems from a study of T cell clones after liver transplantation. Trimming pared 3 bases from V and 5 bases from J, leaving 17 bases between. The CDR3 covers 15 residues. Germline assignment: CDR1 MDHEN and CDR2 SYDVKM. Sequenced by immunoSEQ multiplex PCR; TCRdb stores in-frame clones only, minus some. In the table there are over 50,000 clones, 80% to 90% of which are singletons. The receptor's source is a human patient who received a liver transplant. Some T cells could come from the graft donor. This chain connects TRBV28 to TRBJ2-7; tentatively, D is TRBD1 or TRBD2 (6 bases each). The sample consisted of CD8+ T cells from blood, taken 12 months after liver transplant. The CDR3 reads CASSFEGGAVDEQYF. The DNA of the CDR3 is TGTGCCAGCAGTTTTGAGGGGGGCGCGGTAGACGAGCAGTACTTC.